The next 13 T cell receptor beta chains were all read from a single sample in a study of cytomegalovirus exposure and HLA in healthy donors. PCR amplification relied on 60 Vbeta primers (plus 13 Jbeta primers). Clones were sequenced by immunoSEQ multiplex PCR, and TCRdb holds only the in-frame ones, with some missing. The table has around 200,000 clones, roughly 89% seen once. The sequencing sample was made of PBMCs. Source of these receptors: a woman between 18 and 30 years old in good health and CMV-seronegative.

The rearrangement uses TRBV6-5 and TRBJ2-1, with 7 bases that match TRBD2. Germline V gene sequence: CDR1 MNHEY, CDR2 SVGAGI. The V segment lost 5 bases and the J segment 9 bases; nucleotides outside the gene matches: 7. The CDR3 is 13 amino acids. CDR3 protein: CASSPKLAREQFF. The CDR3 coding sequence is TGTGCCAGCAGTCCGAAACTAGCGCGTGAGCAGTTCTTC.

The V and J genes are TRBV18 and TRBJ2-5; D is uncertain. The CDR3 length is 13 residues. Trimming shortened V by 3 bases and J by 5 bases, and 10 bases separated the two germline ends. Germline V gene data show CDR1 as KGHSH and CDR2 as LQKENI. The CDR3 region has the DNA TGTGCCAGCTCACCCCTGGCCCGTGAGACCCAGTACTTC. Amino acid sequence: CASSPLARETQYF.

The rearrangement uses TRBV7-3 and TRBJ1-5, with 7 bases that match TRBD1. CDR1 SGHTA and CDR2 FQGTGA come from the germline V gene. This CDR3 has 16 amino acids. Germline trimming cut 3 bases from V and 8 bases from J; bases unmatched to any gene: 13. The CDR3 DNA reads TGTGCCAGCAGCTTCCAGGGGGGTGACAAAGGGGAGCCCCAGCATTTT. Encoded protein: CASSFQGGDKGEPQHF.

The chain recombines TRBV7-2 with TRBJ2-7, with D possibly matching TRBD2 (5 bases). The CDR3 consists of 14 residues. Germline loops: CDR1 SGHTA, CDR2 FQGNSA. Trimming took 1 base from V and 2 from J, leaving 9 bases between them. The CDR3 region has the DNA TGTGCCAGCAGCTTAGGCCCGGGAACCTACGAGCAGTACTTC. Translated, it gives CASSLGPGTYEQYF.

The J gene is TRBJ1-2, the V gene TRBV2, with a weak D call TRBD1 (5 bases). The CDR3 has 16 amino acids. The germline gives CDR1 SNHLY, CDR2 FYNNEI. V was clipped by 1 base and J by 0 bases, with 12 bases between them. The CDR3 region has the DNA TGTGCCAGCAGTGAAGTGGGGACTTCGGCTAACTATGGCTACACCTTC. As protein: CASSEVGTSANYGYTF. Together with reference TRBV2 and TRBJ1-2, the CDR3 gives the full variable domain: EPEVTQTPSHQVTQMGQEVILRCVPISNHLYFYWYRQILGQKVEFLVSFYNNEISEKSEIFDDQFSVERPDGSNFTLKIRSTKLEDSAMYFCASSEVGTSANYGYTFGSGTRLTVV.

The V and J genes are TRBV21-1 and TRBJ1-3; the table assigns TRBD1, which was not confirmed against the DNA. TRBV21-1 is assigned pseudogene status. The CDR3 is 23 residues long. CDR3 protein: CASSKSRVVGRSNLTSSGNTIYF. The CDR3 nucleotides read TGTGCCAGCAGCAAATCCAGGGTGGTGGGCAGATCAAACTTGACGAGCTCTGGAAACACCATATATTTT.

The chain employs TRBV5-5 and TRBJ1-1, with D possibly being TRBD1 (5 bases). Trimming left V 0 bases short and J 7 bases short, with 13 bases between. The CDR3 spans 14 residues. From germline, CDR1 is SGHKS and CDR2 YYEKEE (reference sequence). CDR3 loop: CASSLAPGELEAFF. The DNA for the CDR3 is TGTGCCAGCAGCTTGGCCCCGGGGGAGCTTGAAGCTTTCTTT.

The table lists this clone with a few counts. J is TRBJ1-5 and V is TRBV21-1; the table's D call TRBD1 went unverified against the DNA. TRBV21-1 is a recognized pseudogene. This CDR3 comprises 14 residues. The CDR3 nucleotides are TGTGCCACCACTACAGGGAAGGTCAATCAGCCCCAGCATTTT. Translated: CATTTGKVNQPQHF.

This clone was seen only a few times. V gene TRBV7-9 combines with J gene TRBJ2-1; possibly TRBD1 for D (5 bases). Germline lookup yields CDR1 SEHNR and CDR2 FQNEAQ (reference sequence). V was trimmed by 8 bases and J by 5 bases, leaving 13 bases between them. The CDR3 sequence is 13 residues long. This CDR3 reads CASGAEPNNEQFF. DNA of the CDR3: TGTGCCAGCGGGGCGGAGCCCAACAATGAGCAGTTCTTC.

This sequence joins TRBV7-9 and TRBJ1-1; D is unclear. The CDR3 loop spans 13 amino acids. CDR1 SEHNR and CDR2 FQNEAQ come from the germline V gene (reference sequence). V lost 10 bases and J 5 bases, leaving 17 bases between the germline ends. CDR3 sequence (DNA): TGTGCCACCGCGGGAGGCCGTGGGACTGAAGCTTTCTTT. This sequence encodes CATAGGRGTEAFF.

This chain connects TRBV18 to TRBJ1-3, with D uncertain. In germline, CDR1 is KGHSH, CDR2 LQKENI. Trimming took off 3 bases at V and 1 base at J, with 7 bases between the two ends. The CDR3 spans 14 residues. The CDR3 DNA sequence: TGTGCCAGCTCACCCGACGGGTCTGGAAACACCATATATTTT. Translating it yields CASSPDGSGNTIYF.

The chain is built from TRBV18 and TRBJ1-4; D might be TRBD1 (5 bases). Trimming cost V 3 bases and J 7 bases, with 15 bases left between them. CDR1 is KGHSH and CDR2 is LQKENI in the germline V gene. The CDR3 runs to 15 residues. The CDR3 nucleotides read TGTGCCAGCTCACCGGTACAAGGGGAGGTTGAAAAACTGTTTTTT. Its translation is CASSPVQGEVEKLFF.

The chain recombines TRBV27 with TRBJ2-7; the match to TRBD1 covers 10 bases. Trimming took 3 bases from V and 3 from J; bases not matched to a gene: 5. Germline assignment: CDR1 MNHEY and CDR2 SMNVEV (reference sequence). This CDR3 is built from 15 residues. The CDR3 region is CASSFLGQGHYEQYF. DNA of the CDR3: TGTGCCAGCAGTTTTCTGGGACAGGGGCACTACGAGCAGTACTTC.